This is a list of T cell receptor beta chains from one sample in a study of human T cells and chemical hapten exposure. MiXCR was run by TCRdb on the RACE reads, yielding one entry per CDR3 protein. This repertoire shows some 82,000 distinct CDR3 sequences, around a tenth found once; its top ten account for 4% to 5.5%. The source was whole blood, collected in connection with sensitization to the hapten diphenylcyclopropenone (DPC). The receptors come from a woman in her forties or fifties with alopecia areata. Some clones in this sample may be carry-over from other donors' samples. CDR3s include the opening cysteine and the closing phenylalanine or tryptophan. Each record gives: V gene, clone size, D gene, J gene, CDR3 DNA, CDR3 protein. A D gene is named only where the DNA matches it firmly. Size is stated for part of the rows, as once, few or many counts, or as a class when the clone is expanded.

v_gene: TRBV12-3/TRBV12-4
abundance: many
d_gene: TRBD1
j_gene: TRBJ2-7
CDR3nt: TGTGCCAGCAGTTTTGGGCAGGGGGCACCCTACGAGCAGTACTTC
CDR3aa: CASSFGQGAPYEQYF

v_gene: TRBV20-1
abundance: many
d_gene: .
j_gene: TRBJ2-5
CDR3nt: TGCAGTGCTCGCCCAGGGCAGGGCCAGACCCAGTACTTC
CDR3aa: CSARPGQGQTQYF

v_gene: TRBV7-2
abundance: few
d_gene: .
j_gene: TRBJ1-2
CDR3nt: TGTGCCAGCAGCTTAGCGGGGGGCTACACCTTC
CDR3aa: CASSLAGGYTF

v_gene: TRBV5-1
abundance: many
d_gene: .
j_gene: TRBJ1-1
CDR3nt: TGCGCCAGCAGTATCGGAGCGAACACTGAAGCTTTCTTT
CDR3aa: CASSIGANTEAFF

v_gene: TRBV18
abundance: many
d_gene: .
j_gene: TRBJ1-4
CDR3nt: TGTGCCAGCTCACTACCGTCGTTAAATGAAAAACTGTTTTTT
CDR3aa: CASSLPSLNEKLFF

v_gene: TRBV12-3/TRBV12-4
abundance: many
d_gene: .
j_gene: TRBJ1-5
CDR3nt: TGTGCCAGCAGTTTCCGGGGTAACAATCAGCCCCAGCATTTT
CDR3aa: CASSFRGNNQPQHF

v_gene: TRBV18
abundance: many
d_gene: .
j_gene: TRBJ1-4
CDR3nt: TGTGCCAGCTCACCAAGGACATTTGCAACTAATGAAAAACTGTTTTTT
CDR3aa: CASSPRTFATNEKLFF

v_gene: TRBV20-1
abundance: few
d_gene: TRBD2
j_gene: TRBJ2-3
CDR3nt: TGCAGTGCTAGATTGGCGGGAGGGCCAGATACGCAGTATTTT
CDR3aa: CSARLAGGPDTQYF

v_gene: TRBV29-1
abundance: many
d_gene: TRBD2
j_gene: TRBJ2-5
CDR3nt: TGCAGCGTCACGCAACAACTAGCGGGAAAGGAAGAGACCCAGTACTTC
CDR3aa: CSVTQQLAGKEETQYF

v_gene: TRBV2
abundance: .
d_gene: .
j_gene: TRBJ1-3
CDR3nt: TGTGCCACCTCGGAAATGGGAAACACCATATATTTT
CDR3aa: CATSEMGNTIYF

v_gene: TRBV7-9
abundance: many
d_gene: TRBD2
j_gene: TRBJ2-5
CDR3nt: TGTGCCAGCAGCTTGCCTACTAGCGGTACGCCTGGGGAGACCCAGTACTTC
CDR3aa: CASSLPTSGTPGETQYF

v_gene: TRBV15
abundance: few
d_gene: TRBD2
j_gene: TRBJ2-1
CDR3nt: TGTGCCACCAGCAGAGGACGACTAGCGGGAGGGCCCCACAATGAGCAGTTCTTC
CDR3aa: CATSRGRLAGGPHNEQFF

v_gene: TRBV12-3/TRBV12-4
abundance: few
d_gene: .
j_gene: TRBJ2-1
CDR3nt: TGTGCCAGCAGGCGGTACGGGACTGTGCAGTTCTTC
CDR3aa: CASRRYGTVQFF

v_gene: TRBV20-1
abundance: .
d_gene: .
j_gene: TRBJ2-7
CDR3nt: TGCAGTGCTAGACCCCGACAGGCCTACGAGCAGTACTTC
CDR3aa: CSARPRQAYEQYF

v_gene: TRBV7-2
abundance: many
d_gene: .
j_gene: TRBJ1-6
CDR3nt: TGTGCCAGCAGCGAAAGGCGGTATAATTCACCCCTCCACTTT
CDR3aa: CASSERRYNSPLHF